This T cell receptor beta chain was identified in a study of molecular identifiers for immune sequencing clone quantification. This clonotype was detected only a few times. As previously described, bulk TCR libraries were made using listed TCR primers. TCRdb used MiXCR to reprocess the PCR reads, holding one entry per CDR3 protein. The sample has approximately 670,000 distinct CDR3 sequences, about 20% seen once; the top ten hold 0.7% to 1%. The CDR3 covers 14 residues. V lost 3 bases and J 2 bases, leaving 10 bases between the germline ends. This receptor was taken from a human donor in good health. Some libraries in this study had Jurkat cell RNA spiked in. This rearrangement joins TRBV12-3 or TRBV12-4 to TRBJ2-5; D is perhaps TRBD1 (6 bases). Source material: naive CD8+ T cells from blood, with Jurkat cell RNA spiked in. Subset described: FACS-sorted CD8+CD4-CCR7+CD45RA+ naive T cells. DNA of the CDR3: TGTGCCAGCAGTTTGGACAGAAAACAAGAGACCCAGTACTTC. As protein: CASSLDRKQETQYF.